A single sample gave rise to the 6 T cell receptor beta chains below, sequenced in a study of blood T cell repertoires in COVID-19. Using immunoSEQ multiplex PCR, the repertoire was profiled, and TCRdb retains in-frame clones only, with some absent. This table has about 220,000 clones, 80% appearing once. The sample taken for sequencing was peripheral blood. The receptor source for this set is a human donor in a cohort sampled during active COVID-19.

This clone was counted only a few times. The rearrangement uses TRBV7-6 and TRBJ2-2, with D hard to call. The CDR3 loop spans 17 amino acids. Germline lookup yields CDR1 SGHVS and CDR2 FNYEAQ. V was shortened by 5 bases and J by 2 bases, with 18 bases between the two germline ends. The CDR3 loop is CASSHPTRSPNTGELFF. CDR3 bases: TGTGCCAGCAGCCACCCTACTCGGAGTCCAAACACCGGGGAGCTGTTTTTT.

The V gene is TRBV5-1, the J gene TRBJ2-3; D not certain. CDR3 size: 14 residues. Per the germline V gene, CDR1 is SGHRS and CDR2 is YFSETQ. V was pared by 2 bases and J by 4 bases, with 11 bases between. The CDR3 region has the DNA TGCGCCAGCAGCTTAAGTCGTCCGGCAGATACGCAGTATTTT. Protein: CASSLSRPADTQYF.

V gene TRBV28 combines with J gene TRBJ1-1; TRBD1 agrees at 9 bases. V dropped 1 base and J dropped 3; count of bases not matched to a gene: 3. Germline V gives CDR1 MDHEN, CDR2 SYDVKM. The CDR3 runs 15 residues. The CDR3 protein is CASSLYDRGDTEAFF. The CDR3 region has the DNA TGTGCCAGCAGTTTATACGACAGGGGGGACACTGAAGCTTTCTTT.

This clone was counted between two and nine times. This sequence joins TRBV7-2 and TRBJ1-2, with a tentative D call TRBD1 (6 bases). The CDR3 loop spans 15 amino acids. Per germline, CDR1 SGHTA and CDR2 FQGNSA. V was clipped by 4 bases and J by 1 base, with 13 bases between them. The CDR3 loop is CASSSKQGFNYGYTF. In DNA, the CDR3 is TGTGCCAGCAGCTCTAAACAGGGATTTAACTATGGCTACACCTTC.

V and J are TRBV5-1 and TRBJ2-5, with 7 bases lining up with TRBD1. V trimming: 6 bases; J trimming: 5 bases; junction bases outside the gene matches: 7. This CDR3 is built from 13 residues. Germline V gives CDR1 SGHRS, CDR2 YFSETQ. The CDR3 spells CASNVLGGETQYF. CDR3 nucleotide sequence: TGCGCCAGCAACGTCCTAGGGGGCGAGACCCAGTACTTC. Variable domain in full (rest from reference TRBV5-1 and TRBJ2-5): KAGVTQTPRYLIKTRGQQVTLSCSPISGHRSVSWYQQTPGQGLQFLFEYFSETQRNKGNFPGRFSGRQFSNSRSEMNVSTLELGDSALYLCASNVLGGETQYFGPGTRLLVL.

The J gene is TRBJ1-3, the V gene TRBV19; 10 bases match TRBD1. CDR3 length: 17 residues. J gave up 4 bases and V 3 bases, and 9 bases lay outside the gene matches. CDR1 is LNHDA and CDR2 is SQIVND in the germline V gene (reference sequence). DNA for the CDR3: TGTGCCAGTAGTATTCCGACCGGGACAGGGGAAGGAAACACCATATATTTT. It encodes CASSIPTGTGEGNTIYF.